Listed here are 31 T cell receptor beta chains from one sample, sequenced in a study of OX40 agonist ivuxolimab in advanced cancers. Sequencing was performed with immunoSEQ multiplex PCR; in TCRdb, only in-frame clones are kept and a portion is missing. Seen here are approximately 84,000 clones, roughly nine tenths observed once, and the top ten hold roughly 0.2%. The sample was CD4+ or CD8+ T cells sorted from blood, taken in a trial of the OX40 agonist ivuxolimab. Receptor source: an adult with an advanced solid tumor such as melanoma, head and neck, liver or kidney cancer.

This clone was observed once. J is TRBJ1-1 and V is TRBV6-1; D remains unclear. This CDR3 comprises 14 residues. CDR1 is MNHNS and CDR2 is SASEGT in the germline V gene. V shed 4 bases and J shed 4 bases, with 13 bases lying between them. The CDR3 sequence: CASSGRTDGTEAFF. CDR3 in DNA: TGTGCCAGCAGTGGCCGTACCGACGGCACTGAAGCTTTCTTT.

This clone was recorded once. The V and J genes are TRBV29-1 and TRBJ2-7; TRBD2 matches at 8 bases. The germline V gene encodes CDR1 SQVTM and CDR2 ANQGSEA. The CDR3 is 13 amino acids. The J segment lost 0 bases and the V segment lost 2 bases, leaving 0 bases of the junction unmatched. The CDR3 DNA is TGCAGCGTTGAACGGGAGGGCTCCTACGAGCAGTACTTC. It translates to CSVEREGSYEQYF.

The gene calls are TRBV28 and TRBJ2-5; 8 bases match TRBD2. Germline values: CDR1 MDHEN, CDR2 SYDVKM. This CDR3 has 16 residues. V shed 4 bases, J shed 1 base, and the junction held 8 bases outside the gene matches. The CDR3 sequence: CASSSGGTSGQETQYF. The DNA of the CDR3 is TGTGCCAGCAGTTCTGGGGGAACTAGCGGCCAAGAGACCCAGTACTTC.

This chain joins TRBV5-1 and TRBJ1-1; tentatively, D is TRBD1 (6 bases). Per the germline V gene, CDR1 is SGHRS and CDR2 is YFSETQ. The V end lost 1 base, the J end lost 1 base, and 14 bases lay between the germline ends. The CDR3 runs to 16 residues. DNA of the CDR3: TGCGCCAGCAGCTTGTCCTGGGGGCGGTCGAACACTGAAGCTTTCTTT. Its translation is CASSLSWGRSNTEAFF.

This chain's CDR3 is CASSSSGTLGNTIYF. Here the CDR3 DNA reads TGCGCCAGCAGCTCGTCCGGGACACTAGGAAACACCATATATTTT. The rearrangement joins TRBV5-1 to TRBJ1-3, with a possible D match to TRBD1 (6 bases). This CDR3 is built from 15 residues. Germline V gene sequence: CDR1 SGHRS, CDR2 YFSETQ. V dropped 3 bases and J dropped 4 bases, with 14 bases sitting between them.

This clone was counted a single time. The rearrangement uses TRBV5-1 and TRBJ2-7; tentatively, D is TRBD1 or TRBD2 (5 bases each). Deletions cut 3 bases from V and 5 bases from J, with 15 bases between. This CDR3 region has 14 residues. CDR1 and CDR2 from the germline V gene are SGHRS and YFSETQ. The CDR3 DNA sequence: TGCGCCAGCAGCTGGAAGGGACCTGGCCACGAGCAGTACTTC. This encodes CASSWKGPGHEQYF.

DNA for the CDR3: TGCGCCAGCACCCCACGGTCGACAGGAGGGGCCAACGTCCTGACTTTC. Translating gives CASTPRSTGGANVLTF. The chain uses TRBV5-1 and TRBJ2-6; maybe TRBD1 (6 bases). With 6 bases removed from V and 4 bases from J, the gap between germline ends came to 17 bases. The CDR3 consists of 16 residues. Germline loops: CDR1 SGHRS, CDR2 YFSETQ.

In DNA, the CDR3 is TGCGCCAGCAGCTTTATATTGGGCACTGAAGCTTTCTTT. Its translation: CASSFILGTEAFF. The rearrangement uses TRBV5-1 and TRBJ1-1; no reliable D call. V was trimmed by 2 bases and J by 4 bases, leaving 9 bases between them. This CDR3 spans 13 amino acids. Germline CDR1 and CDR2: SGHRS and YFSETQ.

The chain combines TRBV6-1 with TRBJ1-3; a weak D match, TRBD1 (5 bases). The CDR3 length is 15 residues. Trimming shortened V by 6 bases and J by 0 bases, and 12 bases separated the two germline ends. Germline assignment: CDR1 MNHNS and CDR2 SASEGT. The CDR3 region is CASSAGPVSGNTIYF. In DNA form, the CDR3 reads TGTGCCAGCAGCGCAGGGCCAGTCTCTGGAAACACCATATATTTT.

The rearrangement uses TRBV29-1 and TRBJ1-1, with unresolved D. The germline gives CDR1 SQVTM, CDR2 ANQGSEA. This CDR3 spans 12 amino acids. V lost 5 bases to trimming and J lost 0 bases, with 7 bases between them. The CDR3 DNA reads as TGCAGCGTTCGTACGTTGAACACTGAAGCTTTCTTT. Protein sequence: CSVRTLNTEAFF.

In the case of this clone: Different DNA sequences within this sample yield the same CDR3. The V and J genes are TRBV5-1 and TRBJ2-5, with 7 bases aligning to TRBD1. In germline, CDR1 is SGHRS, CDR2 YFSETQ. The CDR3 has 14 residues. V gave up 4 bases and J gave up 2 bases; unmatched junction bases: 5. CDR3 region: CASSPTGLQETQYF. The CDR3 region has the DNA TGCGCCAGCAGCCCGACAGGGCTACAAGAGACCCAGTACTTC.

The rearrangement links TRBV19 to TRBJ1-4; D uncertain. Germline V gives CDR1 LNHDA, CDR2 SQIVND (reference sequence). The V gene lost 6 bases and the J gene lost 6 bases, with 5 bases spanning the gap. The CDR3 length is 11 residues. CDR3 bases: TGTGCCAGTAGGGTTTATGAAAAACTGTTTTTT. Protein: CASRVYEKLFF.

V gene TRBV10-2 combines with J gene TRBJ2-5, with unresolved D. V was pared by 6 bases and J by 9 bases, with 11 bases between. The CDR3 sequence is 11 residues long. The germline gives CDR1 WSHSY, CDR2 SAAADI. DNA of the CDR3: TGCGCCAGCAGGGATGATATGCCCCAGTACTTC. Its translation: CASRDDMPQYF.

The chain couples TRBV19 to TRBJ1-1; TRBD1 is a possible D gene (6 bases). Germline CDR1 and CDR2: LNHDA and SQIVND (reference sequence). This CDR3 comprises 13 residues. V gave up 6 bases and J gave up 6 bases, with 14 bases separating them. The CDR3 loop reads CASSTKGGAEAFF. The DNA for the CDR3 is TGTGCCAGTAGCACGAAGGGGGGCGCTGAAGCTTTCTTT.

J is TRBJ1-4 and V is TRBV7-9; TRBD1 might be the D (5 bases). Trimming took 8 bases from V and 8 from J, leaving 12 bases between them. This CDR3 region has 12 residues. CDR1 and CDR2 (germline): SEHNR, FQNEAQ (reference sequence). The CDR3 DNA is TGTGCCAGCGTCGGGAGGGACGAAAAACTGTTTTTT. It codes for CASVGRDEKLFF.

The chain employs TRBV5-1 and TRBJ2-5; D is perhaps TRBD2 (6 bases). The germline V gene encodes CDR1 SGHRS and CDR2 YFSETQ. V shed 3 bases and J shed 2 bases, with 17 bases lying between them. The CDR3 sequence is 16 residues long. The CDR3 loop is CASSSPTNREQETQYF. The CDR3 DNA follows: TGCGCCAGCAGCTCCCCGACTAACCGGGAGCAAGAGACCCAGTACTTC. The variable domain in full, completed from reference TRBV5-1 and TRBJ2-5, reads KAGVTQTPRYLIKTRGQQVTLSCSPISGHRSVSWYQQTPGQGLQFLFEYFSETQRNKGNFPGRFSGRQFSNSRSEMNVSTLELGDSALYLCASSSPTNREQETQYFGPGTRLLVL.

The chain is built from TRBV4-1 and TRBJ1-4; 8 nucleotides align to TRBD1. From germline, CDR1 is MGHRA and CDR2 YSYEKL. Germline trimming cut 3 bases from V and 8 bases from J; bases unmatched to any gene: 5. The length of the CDR3 is 14 residues. The CDR3, as DNA: TGCGCCAGCAGCCAGGACAGGGCAGGCGAAAAACTGTTTTTT. Translated: CASSQDRAGEKLFF.

This sequence joins TRBV23-1 and TRBJ2-3; D uncertain. TRBV23-1 is filed as an ORF, its function uncertain. Trimming removed 7 bases at V and 2 bases at J, with 10 bases between. The length of the CDR3 is 13 residues. In DNA, the CDR3 is TGCGCCAGCAACTTACGTAACACAGATACGCAGTATTTT. Its translation is CASNLRNTDTQYF.

For this clone: Its ends do not fully match the called genes, so a read error is possible. The CDR3 region is CAGSFLAGDGYEQYF. CDR3 coding DNA: TGTGCCGGCAGTTTTCTAGCGGGAGATGGGTACGAGCAGTACTTC. The V call is TRBV28, the J call TRBJ2-7; 10 bases match TRBD2. The CDR3 totals 15 residues. The germline gives CDR1 MDHEN, CDR2 SYDVKM. Variable domain in full (rest from reference TRBV28 and TRBJ2-7): DVKVTQSSRYLVKRTGEKVFLECVQDMDHENMFWYRQDPGLGLRLIYFSYDVKMKEKGDIPEGYSVSREKKERFSLILESASTNQTSMYLCAGSFLAGDGYEQYFGPGTRLTVT.

This chain connects TRBV2 to TRBJ2-5; TRBD2 matches 9 bases. The ends lost 5 bases at V and 5 bases at J; junction bases unmatched: 9. Germline V gene data show CDR1 as SNHLY and CDR2 as FYNNEI. The CDR3 is 15 residues long. The CDR3 is CASSYPRGGPETQYF. The CDR3 coding sequence is TGTGCCAGCAGTTACCCGCGGGGGGGCCCCGAGACCCAGTACTTC.

This rearrangement joins TRBV6-4 to TRBJ1-5, with D perhaps TRBD1 (5 bases). The CDR3 sequence is 17 residues long. CDR1 and CDR2 from the germline V gene are MRHNA and SNTAGT. The ends were cut back, 2 bases at V and 4 bases at J, with 18 bases in the middle. The CDR3: CASSDPTSAGRNQPQHF. Here the CDR3 DNA reads TGTGCCAGCAGTGACCCTACCTCCGCAGGGCGGAATCAGCCCCAGCATTTT.

In nucleotides, the CDR3 is TGTGCCAGTAGTATCGGGGGGGTTGGGCCTAATGAGCAGTTCTTC. Protein sequence: CASSIGGVGPNEQFF. V and J are TRBV19 and TRBJ2-1, with 8 bases aligning to TRBD2. J was trimmed by 7 bases and V by 3 bases; bases with no gene match: 8. The V gene's germline CDR1 is LNHDA and CDR2 SQIVND (reference sequence). CDR3 size: 15 residues. Full variable domain (rest looked up from reference TRBV19 and TRBJ2-1): DGGITQSPKYLFRKEGQNVTLSCEQNLNHDAMYWYRQDPGQGLRLIYYSQIVNDFQKGDIAEGYSVSREKKESFPLTVTSAQKNPTAFYLCASSIGGVGPNEQFFGPGTRLTVL.

V is TRBV7-6 and J is TRBJ2-7; possibly TRBD1 or TRBD2 for D (5 bases each). Looked up from germline, CDR1 is SGHVS and CDR2 is FNYEAQ. V gave up 4 bases and J gave up 3 bases, with 16 bases separating them. The CDR3 sequence is 15 residues long. The CDR3 DNA follows: TGTGCCAGCAGCTCGGCCAGGGAGACTGGCTACGAGCAGTACTTC. Its translation is CASSSARETGYEQYF.

The chain links TRBV5-6 to TRBJ1-1; 8 positions match TRBD1. The J segment lost 1 base and the V segment lost 5 bases, leaving 4 bases of the junction unmatched. CDR1 and CDR2 from the germline V gene are SGHDT and YYEEEE. The CDR3 runs 14 residues. The CDR3 region has the DNA TGTGCCAGCAGTTATGGGACAGGGAACACTGAAGCTTTCTTT. Translation gives CASSYGTGNTEAFF.

V is TRBV9 and J is TRBJ2-2; D call uncertain. The CDR3 totals 16 residues. V lost 0 bases to trimming and J lost 0 bases, with 9 bases between them. Germline V gene lookup returns CDR1 SGDLS and CDR2 YYNGEE. The CDR3 DNA is TGTGCCAGCAGCGTAGCGGCACTGACGAACACCGGGGAGCTGTTTTTT. Protein sequence: CASSVAALTNTGELFF.

J is TRBJ2-2 and V is TRBV19; the D gene is possibly TRBD1 (6 bases). This CDR3 contains 14 residues. The V end was cut by 5 bases, the J end by 6 bases, with 13 bases between. Germline CDR1 reads LNHDA; CDR2 reads SQIVND (reference sequence). The CDR3 here is CASSWQGYAGELFF. CDR3 DNA sequence: TGTGCCAGTAGTTGGCAGGGGTATGCCGGGGAGCTGTTTTTT.

This clone was recorded only once. The CDR3 DNA reads TGTGCCACTTCGGGACAGAGAAATTCACCCCTCCACTTT. Residues: CATSGQRNSPLHF. The J gene is TRBJ1-6, the V gene TRBV25-1; 7 bases line up with TRBD1. V lost 10 bases to trimming and J lost 7 bases; unmatched junction nucleotides: 7. CDR3 length equals 13 residues. From germline, CDR1 is MGHDK and CDR2 SYGVNS.

V gene TRBV25-1 combines with J gene TRBJ2-7; 11 bases align to TRBD1. The V and J ends lost 6 bases and 2 bases, in that order; junction bases with no gene match: 6. The V gene's germline CDR1 is MGHDK and CDR2 SYGVNS. This CDR3 region has 15 residues. For the CDR3, the DNA is TGTGCCAGCAGCCGAGGACAGGGGGCTGCCTACGAGCAGTACTTC. It yields the protein CASSRGQGAAYEQYF.

J is TRBJ1-1 and V is TRBV19; 9 nucleotides agree with TRBD1. Germline CDR1 and CDR2: LNHDA and SQIVND (reference sequence). The CDR3 totals 16 residues. The V gene end was trimmed by 8 bases and the J gene end by 6 bases; junction bases not matched to a gene: 16. In DNA form, the CDR3 reads TGTGCCAGTCATGGACAGGGGCCCCCGGGTAGCCCTGAAGCTTTCTTT. It codes for CASHGQGPPGSPEAFF.

This clone was counted only a few times. The CDR3 sequence: CASSAGVTNSPLHF. Here the CDR3 DNA reads TGTGCCAGCAGCGCCGGGGTGACGAATTCACCCCTCCACTTT. The rearrangement uses TRBV5-4 and TRBJ1-6; D gene ambiguous. The CDR3 has 14 residues. The V end was cut by 4 bases, the J end by 7 bases, with 12 bases between. In germline, CDR1 is SGHNT, CDR2 YYREEE (reference sequence).

The CDR3 DNA follows: TGTGCCAGCAGCTCTGTAGTGACAGTCGGTCATGAGCAGTTCTTC. Translated: CASSSVVTVGHEQFF. This rearrangement joins TRBV11-2 to TRBJ2-1; D is possibly TRBD1 (5 bases). The ends were cut back, 4 bases at V and 8 bases at J, with 18 bases in the middle. Germline CDR1 and CDR2: SGHAT and FQNNGV. The CDR3 is 15 residues long.